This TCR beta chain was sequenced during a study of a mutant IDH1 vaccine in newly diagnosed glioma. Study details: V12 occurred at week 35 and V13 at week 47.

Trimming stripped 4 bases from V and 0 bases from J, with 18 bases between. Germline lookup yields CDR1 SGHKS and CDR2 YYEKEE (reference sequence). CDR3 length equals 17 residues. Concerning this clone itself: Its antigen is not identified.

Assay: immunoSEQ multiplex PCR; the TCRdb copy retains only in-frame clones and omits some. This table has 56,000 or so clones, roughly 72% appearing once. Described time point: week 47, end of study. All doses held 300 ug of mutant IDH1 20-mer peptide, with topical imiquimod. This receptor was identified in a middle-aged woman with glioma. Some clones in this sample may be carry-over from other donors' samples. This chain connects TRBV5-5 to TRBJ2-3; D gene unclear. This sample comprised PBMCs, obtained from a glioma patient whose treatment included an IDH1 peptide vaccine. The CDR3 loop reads CASSPRGVTTSTDTQYF. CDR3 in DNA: TGTGCCAGCAGCCCCAGAGGTGTGACGACTAGCACAGATACGCAGTATTTT.